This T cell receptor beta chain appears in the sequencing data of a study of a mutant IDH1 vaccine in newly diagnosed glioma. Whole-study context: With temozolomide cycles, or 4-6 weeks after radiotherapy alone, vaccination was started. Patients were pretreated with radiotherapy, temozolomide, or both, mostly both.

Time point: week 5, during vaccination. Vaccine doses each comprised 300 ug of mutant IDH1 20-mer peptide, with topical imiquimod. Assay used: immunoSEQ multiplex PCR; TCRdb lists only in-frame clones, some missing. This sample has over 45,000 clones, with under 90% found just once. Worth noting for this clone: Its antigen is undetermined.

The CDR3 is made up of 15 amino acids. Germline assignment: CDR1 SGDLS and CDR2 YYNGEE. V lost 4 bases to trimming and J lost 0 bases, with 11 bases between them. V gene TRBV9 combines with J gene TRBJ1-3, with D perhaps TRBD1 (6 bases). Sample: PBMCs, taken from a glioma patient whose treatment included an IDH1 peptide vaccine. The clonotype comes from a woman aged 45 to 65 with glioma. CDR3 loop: CASSPRGDSGNTIYF. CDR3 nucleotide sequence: TGTGCCAGCAGCCCCAGGGGTGACTCTGGAAACACCATATATTTT. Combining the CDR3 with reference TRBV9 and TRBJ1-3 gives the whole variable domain DSGVTQTPKHLITATGQRVTLRCSPRSGDLSVYWYQQSLDQGLQFLIQYYNGEERAKGNILERFSAQQFPDLHSELNLSSLELGDSALYFCASSPRGDSGNTIYFGEGSWLTVV.